This entry lists 30 T cell receptor beta chains sequenced from one sample in a study of CXCR3-negative and CXCR3-positive naive CD8 T cells (dated 2019 in TCRdb). For sequencing, a NextSeq 550 was employed. The Human TCR Profiling Kit (MiLaboratory) was used to prepare UMI-labeled 5' RACE TRB cDNA libraries. After TCRdb reprocessed the reads, each CDR3 protein sequence was kept as one row, without DNA. Per the sample table, the count is under 85,000 distinct CDR3 sequences. The top ten clonotypes cover 1.6% of the sample. Source material: naive CXCR3- CD8+ T cells from blood. The cell subset or site tag for this specimen amounts to: CD45RO-CCR7+CD27+CD95- naive CD8+ T cells lacking CXCR3 (TNR3-). The receptor source for this set is a human donor in good health. Some clones in this sample may be carry-over from other donors' samples.

V is TRBV12-3 or TRBV12-4 and J is TRBJ2-1; there is no DNA to check the TCRdb D call of TRBD1. This CDR3 spans 19 amino acids. CDR3 amino acids: CASSTSGHGLTSSYNEQFF.

The CDR3 region is CASSQGLPHEQFF. The chain is built from TRBV3-1 and TRBJ2-1. The length of the CDR3 is 13 residues. Germline V lookup: CDR1 LGHDT, CDR2 YNNKEL (reference sequence).

The CDR3 loop is CASTLLQARDTQYF. This chain joins TRBV6-4 and TRBJ2-3; the TCRdb D gene call, TRBD1, has no DNA to confirm it. The germline gives CDR1 MRHNA, CDR2 SNTAGT. This CDR3 has 14 residues.

The chain recombines TRBV28 with TRBJ2-7; the TCRdb D gene call, TRBD1, has no DNA to confirm it. CDR3 length: 14 amino acids. Germline V gene sequence: CDR1 MDHEN, CDR2 SYDVKM. This chain's CDR3 is CASSLEQGSYEQYF. The full variable domain, its missing parts supplied by reference TRBV28 and TRBJ2-7, is DVKVTQSSRYLVKRTGEKVFLECVQDMDHENMFWYRQDPGLGLRLIYFSYDVKMKEKGDIPEGYSVSREKKERFSLILESASTNQTSMYLCASSLEQGSYEQYFGPGTRLTVT.

The rearrangement links TRBV6-2 or TRBV6-3 to TRBJ1-6. The CDR3 covers 11 residues. In germline, CDR1 is MNHEY, CDR2 SVGEGT. The CDR3 region is CASSGGKSLHF.

This chain uses TRBV12-3 or TRBV12-4 with TRBJ2-7; TCRdb outputs TRBD2, but without DNA this stays unchecked. CDR3 length: 14 residues. The CDR3: CASKPSGGLYEQYF.

V usage is TRBV11-2 and J usage is TRBJ2-7; checking the TCRdb D call of TRBD2 is not possible without DNA. Per germline, CDR1 SGHAT and CDR2 FQNNGV. This CDR3 spans 15 amino acids. This chain's CDR3 is CASSYGLADSYEQYF.

This rearrangement joins TRBV14 to TRBJ1-2. Germline CDR1 SGHDN, CDR2 FVKESK. CDR3 length: 15 amino acids. CDR3 loop: CASSQGPMANYGYTF.

V and J are TRBV11-2 and TRBJ2-3. In germline, CDR1 is SGHAT, CDR2 FQNNGV. This CDR3 has 14 amino acids. The CDR3 loop is CASSLRVGADTQYF. Full variable domain (rest looked up from reference TRBV11-2 and TRBJ2-3): EAGVAQSPRYKIIEKRQSVAFWCNPISGHATLYWYQQILGQGPKLLIQFQNNGVVDDSQLPKDRFSAERLKGVDSTLKIQPAKLEDSAVYLCASSLRVGADTQYFGPGTRLTVL.

V is TRBV7-9 and J is TRBJ2-3; TCRdb returns TRBD1, unconfirmable since there is no DNA. CDR3 length equals 17 residues. Germline CDR1 and CDR2: SEHNR and FQNEAQ (reference sequence). CDR3 loop: CASSLATGTASTDTQYF.

The chain recombines TRBV27 with TRBJ2-1; the D call from TCRdb, TRBD1, cannot be confirmed without DNA. CDR1 MNHEY and CDR2 SMNVEV come from the germline V gene (reference sequence). The CDR3 extends over 14 amino acids. CDR3 region: CASSFGGLYNEKFF.

The chain uses TRBV6-5 and TRBJ1-1. The length of the CDR3 is 16 residues. The germline gives CDR1 MNHEY, CDR2 SVGAGI. The CDR3 region is CASSYSVGIVTTEAFF.

The chain is built from TRBV7-9 and TRBJ2-2. Germline V lookup: CDR1 SEHNR, CDR2 FQNEAQ (reference sequence). The CDR3 extends over 15 amino acids. The CDR3 reads CASSSSGENTGELFF.

The gene calls are TRBV4-3 and TRBJ1-2. Per germline, CDR1 LGHNA and CDR2 YSLEER. The CDR3 spans 15 residues. CDR3 residues: CASSQGFTVSYGYTF.

CDR3 loop: CASSQWAGETDEQFF. The rearrangement uses TRBV4-3 and TRBJ2-1; absent DNA, TCRdb's TRBD1 call cannot be checked. CDR3 length: 15 residues. The germline V gene encodes CDR1 LGHNA and CDR2 YSLEER.

The CDR3 sequence is CASSLDSDWVDTGELFF. V and J are TRBV5-6 and TRBJ2-2; checking the TCRdb D call of TRBD1 is not possible without DNA. CDR1 is SGHDT and CDR2 is YYEEEE in the germline V gene. The CDR3 has 17 residues.

The J gene is TRBJ2-3, the V gene TRBV7-9; the TCRdb call, TRBD1, lacks DNA for checking. The CDR3 covers 13 residues. Germline V lookup: CDR1 SEHNR, CDR2 FQNEAQ (reference sequence). The CDR3 loop reads CASSLADSWSQYF.

The chain links TRBV7-8 to TRBJ1-5. This CDR3 is built from 12 residues. Germline V gene lookup returns CDR1 SGHVS and CDR2 FQNEAQ. CDR3 loop: CASSLGGEPQHF.

The V gene is TRBV15, the J gene TRBJ2-7; TCRdb's D call, TRBD2, is unchecked because there is no DNA. The germline V gene has CDR1 LNHNV and CDR2 YYDKDF (reference sequence). The CDR3 covers 18 residues. The CDR3 is CATSRAFAAGPSVDEQYF.

V gene TRBV12-3 or TRBV12-4 combines with J gene TRBJ2-3; no DNA is available, so the TRBD2 call from TCRdb remains unchecked. The CDR3 totals 20 residues. This CDR3 is CASRSAPGLAGGKSTDTQYF.

The chain recombines TRBV7-9 with TRBJ1-6. CDR1 SEHNR and CDR2 FQNEAQ come from the germline V gene (reference sequence). This CDR3 spans 14 amino acids. CDR3 loop: CASSGQITDSPLHF.

The V call is TRBV29-1, the J call TRBJ2-7. Looked up from germline, CDR1 is SQVTM and CDR2 is ANQGSEA. The CDR3 runs to 11 residues. The CDR3 spells CSVDSTNEQYF.

This chain joins TRBV7-2 and TRBJ2-7; with no DNA, the TCRdb D assignment of TRBD1 cannot be verified. CDR1 and CDR2 from the germline V gene are SGHTA and FQGNSA. The CDR3 has 15 amino acids. The CDR3 sequence is CASSPTVGASYEQYF.

J is TRBJ2-2 and V is TRBV29-1; the TCRdb D gene call, TRBD2, has no DNA to confirm it. The CDR3 length is 15 residues. In germline, CDR1 is SQVTM, CDR2 ANQGSEA. The CDR3 sequence: CSVETSGSRTGELFF.

The V call is TRBV7-9, the J call TRBJ1-2; TCRdb's assignment of TRBD1 cannot be checked, as there is no DNA. Germline values: CDR1 SEHNR, CDR2 FQNEAQ (reference sequence). The CDR3 runs to 14 residues. The CDR3 is CASSPLEGRYGYTF. The whole variable domain, remainder taken from reference TRBV7-9 and TRBJ1-2, is DTGVSQNPRHKITKRGQNVTFRCDPISEHNRLYWYRQTLGQGPEFLTYFQNEAQLEKSRLLSDRFSAERPKGSFSTLEIQRTEQGDSAMYLCASSPLEGRYGYTFGSGTRLTVV.

CDR3 region: CASSYPSGDSTDTQYF. The chain couples TRBV5-1 to TRBJ2-3; TCRdb returns TRBD2, unconfirmable since there is no DNA. The CDR3 runs to 16 residues. Germline loops: CDR1 SGHRS, CDR2 YFSETQ. The full variable domain, rest sourced from reference TRBV5-1 and TRBJ2-3, is KAGVTQTPRYLIKTRGQQVTLSCSPISGHRSVSWYQQTPGQGLQFLFEYFSETQRNKGNFPGRFSGRQFSNSRSEMNVSTLELGDSALYLCASSYPSGDSTDTQYFGPGTRLTVL.

The rearrangement links TRBV10-3 to TRBJ2-1; the TCRdb call, TRBD2, lacks DNA for checking. The CDR3 loop spans 17 amino acids. The germline V gene encodes CDR1 ENHRY and CDR2 SYGVKD. The CDR3 region is CAISPEVGTTSYNEEFF.

This chain joins TRBV29-1 and TRBJ2-1. The CDR3 is made up of 16 amino acids. Germline CDR1 reads SQVTM; CDR2 reads ANQGSEA. This CDR3 is CSVEDPQKSSYNEQFF.

The chain is built from TRBV29-1 and TRBJ1-2; as DNA is missing, the TRBD1 call by TCRdb cannot be tested. The CDR3 has 13 residues. The V gene's germline CDR1 is SQVTM and CDR2 ANQGSEA. This CDR3 is CSVDGQGYYGYTF.

This chain uses TRBV4-1 with TRBJ2-7; TCRdb gives TRBD1 as the D gene, but with no DNA this cannot be confirmed. The CDR3 loop spans 16 amino acids. Looked up from germline, CDR1 is MGHRA and CDR2 is YSYEKL. CDR3 sequence: CASSQTPGHQTYEQYF.